This TCR beta chain was observed in a study of shared clonotypes between healthy human individuals. General study points: Naive CD4 clonotypes were shared across several donors at around 5%. Tissues were not sampled, only blood, and their repertoires likely differ.

The CDR3 sequence is 16 residues long. Germline V gives CDR1 ENHRY, CDR2 SYGVKD. V shed 2 bases and J 6 bases; nucleotides not matched to a gene: 9. Remarks on this clone: Its antigen is undetermined.

Every subset's genomic DNA went evenly onto several immunoSEQ plates. The protocol was immunoSEQ multiplex PCR, while the TCRdb copy is restricted to in-frame clones and leaves out a portion. Of more than 1 million clones in the sample, roughly 74% were seen once. The rearrangement links TRBV10-3 to TRBJ1-2, with 10 positions matching TRBD1. The sequenced material came from memory CD4+ T cells from PBMCs. Noted subset: CD45RA-negative fraction. The origin of this receptor is a young man in good health. Some clones in this sample may be carry-over from other donors' samples. The CDR3 spells CAISERGQGSPNGYTF. CDR3 sequence (DNA): TGTGCCATCAGTGAGAGGGGACAGGGGTCTCCAAATGGCTACACCTTC.